The rows below give T cell receptor beta chains drawn from one sample of a study of early T cells in non-severe SARS-CoV-2 infection. Each CDR3 protein gets one entry after TCRdb re-called the 5' RACE reads with MiXCR. The sample consists of tens of thousands of distinct CDR3 sequences, roughly 12% of them appearing once. The source material was whole blood. Every receptor here comes from an adult who was a healthcare worker with PCR-confirmed SARS-CoV-2 infection or an uninfected control (not recorded which). The CDR3 runs from the conserved cysteine through the conserved F or W. A D gene is named only where the DNA matches it firmly. Size tells how often a clone was seen (once, few, many) or the class of an expanded clone, and some rows leave it out.

TRBJ2-7	-	TRBV15	TRBD1	CATSREGTGARSYEQYF	TGTGCCACCAGCAGAGAGGGAACAGGGGCGCGGTCCTACGAGCAGTACTTC
TRBJ2-7	-	TRBV28	-	CASSLWIVSYEQYF	TGTGCCAGCAGTTTATGGATAGTCTCCTACGAGCAGTACTTC
TRBJ2-7	few	TRBV6-4	TRBD2	CASSATSGSYEQYF	TGTGCCAGCAGTGCGACTAGCGGGAGCTACGAGCAGTACTTC
TRBJ2-2	-	TRBV12-3/TRBV12-4	-	CASGLANGGNGELFF	TGTGCCAGCGGCCTGGCCAACGGGGGCAACGGGGAGCTGTTTTTT
TRBJ2-1	medium-sized	TRBV6-4	TRBD2	CASSEEAGGNEQFF	TGTGCCAGCAGTGAAGAAGCGGGAGGGAATGAGCAGTTCTTC
TRBJ1-5	many	TRBV6-1	TRBD1	CASSVGTGSNQPQHF	TGTGCCAGCAGCGTGGGGACAGGATCCAATCAGCCCCAGCATTTT
TRBJ2-2	few	TRBV20-1	-	CSAREGRGNTGELFF	TGCAGTGCTAGAGAAGGGCGAGGGAACACCGGGGAGCTGTTTTTT
TRBJ1-6	-	TRBV6-2/TRBV6-3	-	CASSYGGSPLHF	TGTGCCAGCAGTTATGGAGGATCACCCCTCCACTTT
TRBJ1-3	-	TRBV5-1	-	CASRALPIRRFSGNTIYF	TGCGCCAGCAGGGCCTTACCAATCAGGCGGTTTTCTGGAAACACCATATATTTT
TRBJ1-5	many	TRBV20-1	-	CSATRIIGNQPQHF	TGCAGTGCTACCAGGATTATCGGCAATCAGCCCCAGCATTTT
TRBJ2-1	few	TRBV12-3/TRBV12-4	-	CASSLNPGDHNEQFF	TGTGCCAGCAGTTTAAATCCCGGGGATCACAATGAGCAGTTCTTC
TRBJ2-3	-	TRBV29-1	-	CSVHDYPLEYF	TGCAGCGTCCACGACTATCCCTTGGAGTATTTT
TRBJ2-1	many	TRBV7-3	TRBD2	CASSLLGGGSYNEQFF	TGTGCCAGCAGCTTACTTGGCGGGGGATCCTACAATGAGCAGTTCTTC
TRBJ2-3	-	TRBV7-2	-	CASSLEVLNGADTQYF	TGTGCCAGCAGCTTAGAGGTCTTAAACGGGGCTGATACGCAGTATTTT
TRBJ2-7	many	TRBV20-1	TRBD2	CSAGAGGPMYEQYF	TGCAGTGCTGGCGCGGGGGGGCCTATGTACGAGCAGTACTTC
TRBJ1-6	-	TRBV5-1	-	CASSLRGDSPLHF	TGCGCCAGCAGCTTGAGGGGCGATTCACCCCTCCACTTT
TRBJ1-5	few	TRBV20-1	-	CSARTGTGFLPQHF	TGCAGTGCTCGAACCGGGACGGGCTTTTTGCCCCAGCATTTT
TRBJ2-2	many	TRBV2	-	CASRGQANTGELFF	TGTGCCAGCAGGGGGCAAGCGAACACCGGGGAGCTGTTTTTT
TRBJ2-3	few	TRBV14	TRBD2	CASSPTSGRTDTQYF	TGTGCCAGCAGCCCCACTAGCGGGAGGACAGATACGCAGTATTTT
TRBJ2-1	-	TRBV4-2	-	CASSQGDLGHNEQFF	TGTGCCAGCAGCCAGGGGGACCTGGGGCACAATGAGCAGTTCTTC
TRBJ2-7	few	TRBV3-1	TRBD1	CASSQERTGVDEQYF	TGTGCCAGCAGCCAAGAACGGACAGGGGTTGACGAGCAGTACTTC
TRBJ2-1	-	TRBV28	-	CASGSGDFEQFF	TGTGCCAGCGGATCGGGGGATTTTGAGCAGTTCTTC
TRBJ2-1	-	TRBV29-1	-	CSVDQGHGDEQFF	TGCAGCGTGGACCAAGGTCACGGGGATGAGCAGTTCTTC
TRBJ2-7	-	TRBV6-5	-	CASSYNRDHEQYF	TGTGCCAGCAGTTACAACAGGGATCACGAGCAGTACTTC
TRBJ2-7	many	TRBV6-6	-	CASSYSGQWTYEQYF	TGTGCCAGCAGTTACTCGGGGCAGTGGACCTACGAGCAGTACTTC